One and the same sample provided the 4 T cell receptor beta chains below, sequenced in a study of blood T cell repertoires in COVID-19. The assay was immunoSEQ multiplex PCR, and TCRdb's table has in-frame clones only and misses some. The profile shows around 320,000 clones, almost 90% of them singletons. The sequencing input was PBMCs or T cells enriched from blood (not recorded which). The receptors originated from a woman aged 18-29 years with acute COVID-19.

The V and J genes are TRBV7-3 and TRBJ2-3, with TRBD2 identical over 12 bases. CDR3 length: 16 residues. V gave up 5 bases and J gave up 1 base; unmatched junction bases: 4. CDR1 and CDR2 from the germline V gene are SGHTA and FQGTGA. The CDR3: CASSPRTSGGTDTQYF. The CDR3, as DNA: TGTGCCAGCAGCCCCCGGACTAGCGGGGGCACAGATACGCAGTATTTT.

The rearrangement joins TRBV11-3 to TRBJ2-7, with TRBD2 as a possible D gene (5 bases). Germline assignment: CDR1 SGHNT and CDR2 YENEEA. The CDR3 is made up of 15 amino acids. V was clipped by 6 bases and J by 2 bases, with 17 bases between them. CDR3 loop: CASSEEGRGTYEQYF. The CDR3 DNA sequence: TGTGCCAGCAGTGAAGAAGGGAGAGGAACCTACGAGCAGTACTTC.

This rearrangement joins TRBV18 to TRBJ1-2; a possible D gene is TRBD1 (6 bases). This CDR3 contains 15 residues. In germline, CDR1 is KGHSH, CDR2 LQKENI. V lost 5 bases and J 3 bases, leaving 16 bases between the germline ends. The CDR3 reads CASSSGAGADYGYTF. In nucleotides, the CDR3 is TGTGCCAGCTCATCCGGGGCAGGGGCGGACTATGGCTACACCTTC.

The J gene is TRBJ2-1, the V gene TRBV12-3 or TRBV12-4; 7 bases fit TRBD2. Trimming cost V 8 bases and J 4 bases; bases outside gene matches: 5. This CDR3 contains 13 residues. The CDR3 bases are TGTGCCAGCTGGCTAGCGGAATACAATGAGCAGTTCTTC. Its translation is CASWLAEYNEQFF.